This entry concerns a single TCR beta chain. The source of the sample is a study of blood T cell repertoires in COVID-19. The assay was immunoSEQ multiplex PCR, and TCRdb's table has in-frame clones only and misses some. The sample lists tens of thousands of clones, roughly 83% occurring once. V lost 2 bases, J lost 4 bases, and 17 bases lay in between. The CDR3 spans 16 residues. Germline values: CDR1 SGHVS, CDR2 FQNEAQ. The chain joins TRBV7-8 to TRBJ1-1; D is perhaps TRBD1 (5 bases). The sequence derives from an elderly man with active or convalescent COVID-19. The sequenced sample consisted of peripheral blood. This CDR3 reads CASSLRPREGGTEAFF. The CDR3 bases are TGTGCCAGCAGCTTACGTCCCAGGGAGGGTGGCACTGAAGCTTTCTTT.